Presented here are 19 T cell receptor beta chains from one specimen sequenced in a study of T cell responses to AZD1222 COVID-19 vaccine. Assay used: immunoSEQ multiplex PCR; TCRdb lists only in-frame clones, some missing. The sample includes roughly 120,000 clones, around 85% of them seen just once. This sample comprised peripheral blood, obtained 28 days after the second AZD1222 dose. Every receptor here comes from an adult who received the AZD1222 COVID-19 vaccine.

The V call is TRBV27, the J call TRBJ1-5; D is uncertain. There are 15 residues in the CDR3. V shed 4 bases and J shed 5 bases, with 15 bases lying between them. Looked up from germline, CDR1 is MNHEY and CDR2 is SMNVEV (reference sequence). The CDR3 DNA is TGTGCCAGCAGTTGGAAAGGGTTAGGGCATCAGCCCCAGCATTTT. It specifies CASSWKGLGHQPQHF.

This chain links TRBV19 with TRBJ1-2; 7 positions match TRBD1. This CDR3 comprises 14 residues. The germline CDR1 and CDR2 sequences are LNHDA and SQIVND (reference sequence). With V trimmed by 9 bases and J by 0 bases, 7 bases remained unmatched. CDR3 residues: CASTPTGTNYGYTF. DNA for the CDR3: TGTGCCAGCACCCCGACAGGGACTAACTATGGCTACACCTTC. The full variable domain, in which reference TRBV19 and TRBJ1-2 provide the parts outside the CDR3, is DGGITQSPKYLFRKEGQNVTLSCEQNLNHDAMYWYRQDPGQGLRLIYYSQIVNDFQKGDIAEGYSVSREKKESFPLTVTSAQKNPTAFYLCASTPTGTNYGYTFGSGTRLTVV.

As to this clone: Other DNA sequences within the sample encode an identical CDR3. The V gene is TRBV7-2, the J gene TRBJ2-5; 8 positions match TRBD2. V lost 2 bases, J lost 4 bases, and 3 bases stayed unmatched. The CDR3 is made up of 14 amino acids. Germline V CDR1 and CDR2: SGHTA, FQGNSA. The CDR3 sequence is CASSLNSGGETQYF. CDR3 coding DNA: TGTGCCAGCAGCTTAAACAGCGGGGGAGAGACCCAGTACTTC.

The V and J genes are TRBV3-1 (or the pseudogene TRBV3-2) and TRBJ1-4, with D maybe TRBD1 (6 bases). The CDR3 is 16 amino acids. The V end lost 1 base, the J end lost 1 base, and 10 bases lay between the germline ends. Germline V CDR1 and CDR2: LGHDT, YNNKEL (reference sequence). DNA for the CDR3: TGTGCCAGCAGCCAAGGCGACAGGAAAACTAATGAAAAACTGTTTTTT. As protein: CASSQGDRKTNEKLFF.

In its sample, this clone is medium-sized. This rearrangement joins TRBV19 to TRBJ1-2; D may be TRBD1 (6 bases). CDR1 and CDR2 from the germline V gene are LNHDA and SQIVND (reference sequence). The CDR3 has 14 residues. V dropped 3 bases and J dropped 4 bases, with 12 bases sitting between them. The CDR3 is CASSITGMSYGYTF. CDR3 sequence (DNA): TGTGCCAGTAGTATCACAGGGATGAGCTATGGCTACACCTTC.

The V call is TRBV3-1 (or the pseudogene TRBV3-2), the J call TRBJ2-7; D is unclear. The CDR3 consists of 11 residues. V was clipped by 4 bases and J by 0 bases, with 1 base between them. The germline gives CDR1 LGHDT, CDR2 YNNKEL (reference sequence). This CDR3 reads CASSLSYEQYF. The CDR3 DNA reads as TGTGCCAGCAGCCTCTCCTACGAGCAGTACTTC.

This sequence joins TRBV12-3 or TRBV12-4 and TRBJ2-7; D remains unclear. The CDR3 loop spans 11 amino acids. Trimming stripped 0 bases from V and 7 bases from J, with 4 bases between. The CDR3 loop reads CASSLAKEQYF. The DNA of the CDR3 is TGTGCCAGCAGTTTAGCGAAAGAGCAGTACTTC.

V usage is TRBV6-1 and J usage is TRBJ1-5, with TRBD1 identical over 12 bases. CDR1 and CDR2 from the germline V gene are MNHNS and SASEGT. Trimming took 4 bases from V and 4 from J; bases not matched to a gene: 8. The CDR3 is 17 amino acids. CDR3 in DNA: TGTGCCAGCAGTGGGGGACAGGGGGCGGCGGAGAATCAGCCCCAGCATTTT. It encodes CASSGGQGAAENQPQHF.

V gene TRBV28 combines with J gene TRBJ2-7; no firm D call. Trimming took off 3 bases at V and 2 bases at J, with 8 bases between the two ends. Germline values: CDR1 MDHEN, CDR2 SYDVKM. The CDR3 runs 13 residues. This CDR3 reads CASSLMGTYEQYF. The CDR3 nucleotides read TGTGCCAGCAGTTTGATGGGGACCTACGAGCAGTACTTC.

CDR3 residues: CASSDREWYGYTF. The CDR3 DNA reads as TGTGCCAGCAGTGATCGTGAGTGGTATGGCTACACCTTC. The chain joins TRBV6-1 to TRBJ1-2, with unresolved D. CDR3 length: 13 residues. Germline CDR1 is MNHNS and CDR2 is SASEGT. V shed 3 bases and J shed 5 bases, with 10 bases lying between them.

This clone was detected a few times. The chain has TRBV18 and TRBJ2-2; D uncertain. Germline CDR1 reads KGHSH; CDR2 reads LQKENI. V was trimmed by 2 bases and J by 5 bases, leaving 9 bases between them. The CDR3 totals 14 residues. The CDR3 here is CASSPYGWTGELFF. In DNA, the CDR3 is TGTGCCAGCTCACCATATGGGTGGACCGGGGAGCTGTTTTTT. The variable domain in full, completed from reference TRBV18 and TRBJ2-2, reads NAGVMQNPRHLVRRRGQEARLRCSPMKGHSHVYWYRQLPEEGLKFMVYLQKENIIDESGMPKERFSAEFPKEGPSILRIQQVVRGDSAAYFCASSPYGWTGELFFGEGSRLTVL.

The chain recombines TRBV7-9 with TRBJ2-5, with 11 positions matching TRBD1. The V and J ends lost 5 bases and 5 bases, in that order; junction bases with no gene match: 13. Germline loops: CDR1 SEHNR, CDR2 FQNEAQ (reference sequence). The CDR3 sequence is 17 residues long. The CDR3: CASSRQGQGVARETQYF. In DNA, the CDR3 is TGTGCCAGCAGCCGACAGGGACAGGGGGTAGCTCGGGAGACCCAGTACTTC.

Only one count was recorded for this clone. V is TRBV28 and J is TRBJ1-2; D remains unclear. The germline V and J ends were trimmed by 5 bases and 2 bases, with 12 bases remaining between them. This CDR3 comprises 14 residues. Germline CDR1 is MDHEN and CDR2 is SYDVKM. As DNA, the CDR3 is TGTGCCAGCAGTCCCCCCCCCGGAAACTATGGCTACACCTTC. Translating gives CASSPPPGNYGYTF.

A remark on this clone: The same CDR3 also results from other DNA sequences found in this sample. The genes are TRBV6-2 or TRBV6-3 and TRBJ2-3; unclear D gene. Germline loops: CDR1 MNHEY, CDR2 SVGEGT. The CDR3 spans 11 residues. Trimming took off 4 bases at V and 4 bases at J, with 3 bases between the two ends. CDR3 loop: CASSSSDTQYF. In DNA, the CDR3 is TGTGCCAGCAGTTCCTCAGATACGCAGTATTTT.

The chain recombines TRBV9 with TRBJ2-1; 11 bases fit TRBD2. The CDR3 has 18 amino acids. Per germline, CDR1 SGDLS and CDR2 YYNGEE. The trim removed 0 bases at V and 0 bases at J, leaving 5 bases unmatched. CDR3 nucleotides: TGTGCCAGCAGCGTAGGACTAGCGGGGAAGAGCTCCTACAATGAGCAGTTCTTC. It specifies CASSVGLAGKSSYNEQFF.

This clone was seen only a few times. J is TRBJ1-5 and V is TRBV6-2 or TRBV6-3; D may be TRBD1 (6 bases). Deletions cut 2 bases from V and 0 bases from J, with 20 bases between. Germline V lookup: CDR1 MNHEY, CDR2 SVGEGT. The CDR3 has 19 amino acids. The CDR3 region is CASSYPQNRVGFSNQPQHF. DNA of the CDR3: TGTGCCAGCAGTTACCCACAGAACAGGGTTGGATTTAGCAATCAGCCCCAGCATTTT.

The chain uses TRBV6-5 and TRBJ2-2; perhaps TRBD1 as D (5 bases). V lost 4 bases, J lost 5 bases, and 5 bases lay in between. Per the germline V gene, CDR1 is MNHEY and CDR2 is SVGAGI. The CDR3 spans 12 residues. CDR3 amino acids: CASSSGTGELFF. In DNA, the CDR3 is TGTGCCAGCAGTTCAGGGACCGGGGAGCTGTTTTTT.

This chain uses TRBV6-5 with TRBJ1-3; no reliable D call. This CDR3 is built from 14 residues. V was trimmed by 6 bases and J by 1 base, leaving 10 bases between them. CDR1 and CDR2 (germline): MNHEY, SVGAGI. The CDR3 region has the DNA TGTGCCAGCAGAACCGGGGAATCTGGAAACACCATATATTTT. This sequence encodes CASRTGESGNTIYF.

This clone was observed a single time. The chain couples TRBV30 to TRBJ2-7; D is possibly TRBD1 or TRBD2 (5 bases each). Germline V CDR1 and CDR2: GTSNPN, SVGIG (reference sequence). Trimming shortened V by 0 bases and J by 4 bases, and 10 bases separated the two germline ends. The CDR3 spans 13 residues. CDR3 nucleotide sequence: TGTGCCTGGAGTGTGGCCAGGGAGTACGAGCAGTACTTC. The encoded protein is CAWSVAREYEQYF.